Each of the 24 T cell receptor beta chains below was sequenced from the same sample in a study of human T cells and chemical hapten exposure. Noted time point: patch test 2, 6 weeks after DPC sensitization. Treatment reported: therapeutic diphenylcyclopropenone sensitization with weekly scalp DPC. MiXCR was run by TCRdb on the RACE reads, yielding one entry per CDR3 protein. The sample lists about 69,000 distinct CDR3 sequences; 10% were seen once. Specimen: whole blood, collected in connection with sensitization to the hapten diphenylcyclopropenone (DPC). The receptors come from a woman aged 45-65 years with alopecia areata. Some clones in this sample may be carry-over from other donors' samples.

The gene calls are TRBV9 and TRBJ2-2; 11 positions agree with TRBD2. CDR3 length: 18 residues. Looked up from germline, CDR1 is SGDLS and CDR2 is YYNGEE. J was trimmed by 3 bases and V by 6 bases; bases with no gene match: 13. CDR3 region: CASTKNLRLAGHTGELFF. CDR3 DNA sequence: TGTGCCAGCACCAAAAACCTACGACTAGCGGGACACACCGGGGAGCTGTTTTTT.

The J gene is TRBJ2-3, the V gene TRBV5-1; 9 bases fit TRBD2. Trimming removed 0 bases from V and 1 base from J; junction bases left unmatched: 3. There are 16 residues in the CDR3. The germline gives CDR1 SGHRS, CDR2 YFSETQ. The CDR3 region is CASSLEPSGGTDTQYF. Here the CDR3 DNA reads TGCGCCAGCAGCTTGGAACCTAGCGGGGGCACAGATACGCAGTATTTT.

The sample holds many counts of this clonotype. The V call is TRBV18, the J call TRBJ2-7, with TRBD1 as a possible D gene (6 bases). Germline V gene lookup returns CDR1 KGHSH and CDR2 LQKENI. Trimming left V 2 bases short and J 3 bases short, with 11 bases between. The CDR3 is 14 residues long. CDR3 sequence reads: CASSPTQQGYEQYF. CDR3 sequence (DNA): TGTGCCAGCTCACCAACACAACAGGGCTACGAGCAGTACTTC. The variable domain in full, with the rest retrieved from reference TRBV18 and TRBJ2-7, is NAGVMQNPRHLVRRRGQEARLRCSPMKGHSHVYWYRQLPEEGLKFMVYLQKENIIDESGMPKERFSAEFPKEGPSILRIQQVVRGDSAAYFCASSPTQQGYEQYFGPGTRLTVT.

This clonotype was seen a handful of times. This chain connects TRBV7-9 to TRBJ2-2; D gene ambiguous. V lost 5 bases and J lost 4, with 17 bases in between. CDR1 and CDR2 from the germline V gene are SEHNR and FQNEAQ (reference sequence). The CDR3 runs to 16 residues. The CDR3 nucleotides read TGTGCCAGCAGCCCCATGTCTGAAAAAAGCACCGGGGAGCTGTTTTTT. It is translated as CASSPMSEKSTGELFF.

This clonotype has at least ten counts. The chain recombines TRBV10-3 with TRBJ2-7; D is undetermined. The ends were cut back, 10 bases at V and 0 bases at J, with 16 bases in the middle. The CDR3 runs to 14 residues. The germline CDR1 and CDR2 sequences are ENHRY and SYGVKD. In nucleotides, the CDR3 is TGTGCCACCGCCGTGGGCCCCTCCTCCTACGAGCAGTACTTC. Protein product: CATAVGPSSYEQYF.

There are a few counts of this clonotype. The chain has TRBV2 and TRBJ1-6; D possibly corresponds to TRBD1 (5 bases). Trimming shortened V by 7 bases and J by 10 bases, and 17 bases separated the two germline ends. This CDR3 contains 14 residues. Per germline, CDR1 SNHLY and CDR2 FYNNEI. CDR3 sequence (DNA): TGTGCCAGCACTAGAGACTCCGGGGGGTCACCCCTCCACTTT. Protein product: CASTRDSGGSPLHF.

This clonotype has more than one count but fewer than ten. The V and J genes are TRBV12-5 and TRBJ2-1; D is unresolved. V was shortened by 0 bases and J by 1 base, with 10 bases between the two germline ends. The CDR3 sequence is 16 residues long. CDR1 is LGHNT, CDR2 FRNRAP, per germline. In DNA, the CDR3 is TGTGCTAGTGGTTTGGTACTCGGCCGGTCCTACAATGAGCAGTTCTTC. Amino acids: CASGLVLGRSYNEQFF.

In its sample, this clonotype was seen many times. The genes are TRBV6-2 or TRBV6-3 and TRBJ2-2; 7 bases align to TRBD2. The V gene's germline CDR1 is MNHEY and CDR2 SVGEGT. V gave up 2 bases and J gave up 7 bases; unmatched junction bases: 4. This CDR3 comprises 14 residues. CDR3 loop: CASSYKRDGGELFF. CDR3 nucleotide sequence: TGTGCCAGCAGTTACAAGCGGGATGGCGGGGAGCTGTTTTTT.

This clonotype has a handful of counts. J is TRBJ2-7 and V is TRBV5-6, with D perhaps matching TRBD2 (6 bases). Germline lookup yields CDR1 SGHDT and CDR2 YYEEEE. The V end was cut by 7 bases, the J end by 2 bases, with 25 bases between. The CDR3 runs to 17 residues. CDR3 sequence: CASFGGVTPTPTYEQYF. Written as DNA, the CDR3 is TGTGCCAGCTTTGGAGGGGTAACGCCAACACCGACCTACGAGCAGTACTTC.

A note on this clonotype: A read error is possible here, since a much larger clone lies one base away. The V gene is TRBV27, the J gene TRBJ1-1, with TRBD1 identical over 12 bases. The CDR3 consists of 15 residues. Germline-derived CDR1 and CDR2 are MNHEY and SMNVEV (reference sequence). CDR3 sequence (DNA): TGTGCCAGCACCCACGGGACAGGGGGCTTCACTGGAGCTTTCTTT. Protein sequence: CASTHGTGGFTGAFF.

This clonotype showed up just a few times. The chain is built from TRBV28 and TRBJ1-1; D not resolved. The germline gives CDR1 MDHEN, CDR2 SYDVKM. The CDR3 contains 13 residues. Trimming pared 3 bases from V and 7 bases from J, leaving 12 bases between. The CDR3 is CASSFREWDEAFF. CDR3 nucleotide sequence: TGTGCCAGCAGTTTTCGGGAGTGGGATGAAGCTTTCTTT.

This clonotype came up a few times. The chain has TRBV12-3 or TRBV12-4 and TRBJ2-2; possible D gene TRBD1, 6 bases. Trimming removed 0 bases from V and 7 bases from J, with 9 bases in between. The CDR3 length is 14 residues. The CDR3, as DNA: TGTGCCAGCAGTTTAGCGGGGGCTAACGGGGAGCTGTTTTTT. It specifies CASSLAGANGELFF.

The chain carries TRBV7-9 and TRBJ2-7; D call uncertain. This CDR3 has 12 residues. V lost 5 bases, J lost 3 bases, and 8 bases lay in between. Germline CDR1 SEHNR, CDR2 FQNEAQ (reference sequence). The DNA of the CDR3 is TGTGCCAGCAGCCGCGACGGCTACGAGCAGTACTTC. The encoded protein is CASSRDGYEQYF.

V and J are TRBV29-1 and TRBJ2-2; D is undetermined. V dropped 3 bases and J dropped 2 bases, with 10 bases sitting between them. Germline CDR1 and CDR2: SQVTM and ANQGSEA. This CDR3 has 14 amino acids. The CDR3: CSVEENLNTGELFF. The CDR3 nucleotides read TGCAGCGTTGAGGAGAATTTAAACACCGGGGAGCTGTTTTTT.

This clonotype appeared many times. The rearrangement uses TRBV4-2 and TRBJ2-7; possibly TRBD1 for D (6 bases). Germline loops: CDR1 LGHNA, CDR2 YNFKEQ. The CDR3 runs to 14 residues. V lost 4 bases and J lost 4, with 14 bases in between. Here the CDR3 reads CASSPERGTYEQYF. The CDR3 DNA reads TGTGCCAGCAGCCCGGAAAGGGGGACATACGAGCAGTACTTC.

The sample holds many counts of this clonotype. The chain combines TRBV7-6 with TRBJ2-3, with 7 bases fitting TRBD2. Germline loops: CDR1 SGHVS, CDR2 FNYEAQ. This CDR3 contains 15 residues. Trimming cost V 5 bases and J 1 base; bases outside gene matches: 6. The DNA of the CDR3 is TGTGCCAGCAGCCGATCTAGCGGAGGCACAGATACGCAGTATTTT. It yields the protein CASSRSSGGTDTQYF.

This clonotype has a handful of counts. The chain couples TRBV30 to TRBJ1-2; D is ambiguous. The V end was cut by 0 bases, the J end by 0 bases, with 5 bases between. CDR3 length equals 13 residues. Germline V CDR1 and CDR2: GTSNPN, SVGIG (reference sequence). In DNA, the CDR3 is TGTGCCTGGAGTGTTGGATCTAACTATGGCTACACCTTC. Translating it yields CAWSVGSNYGYTF.

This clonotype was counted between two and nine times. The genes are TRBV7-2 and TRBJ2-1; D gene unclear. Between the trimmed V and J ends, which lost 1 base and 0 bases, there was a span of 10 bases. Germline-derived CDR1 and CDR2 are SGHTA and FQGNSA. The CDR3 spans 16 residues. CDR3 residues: CASSLEGRSSYNEQFF. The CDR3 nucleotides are TGTGCCAGCAGCTTAGAAGGCAGAAGCTCCTACAATGAGCAGTTCTTC.

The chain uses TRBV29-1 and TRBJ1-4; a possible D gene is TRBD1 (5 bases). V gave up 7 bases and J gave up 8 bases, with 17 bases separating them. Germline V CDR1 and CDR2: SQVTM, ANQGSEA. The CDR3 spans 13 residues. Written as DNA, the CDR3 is TGCAGCGCCTCTACGGGGGTTCGGGAAAAACTGTTTTTT. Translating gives CSASTGVREKLFF.

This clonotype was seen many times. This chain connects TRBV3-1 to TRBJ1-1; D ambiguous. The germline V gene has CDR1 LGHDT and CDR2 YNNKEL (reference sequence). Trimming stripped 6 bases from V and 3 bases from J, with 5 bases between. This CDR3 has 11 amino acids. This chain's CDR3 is CASSDYTEAFF. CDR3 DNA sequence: TGTGCCAGCAGTGACTACACTGAAGCTTTCTTT.

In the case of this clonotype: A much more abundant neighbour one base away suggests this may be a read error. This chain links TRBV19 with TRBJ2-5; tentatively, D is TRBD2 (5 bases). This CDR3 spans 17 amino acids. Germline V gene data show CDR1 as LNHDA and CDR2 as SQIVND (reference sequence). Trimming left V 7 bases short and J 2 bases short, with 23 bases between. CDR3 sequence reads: CASMPYVGAAGQETQYF. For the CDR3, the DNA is TGTGCCAGTATGCCCTACGTGGGAGCCGCGGGTCAAGAGACCCAGTACTTC. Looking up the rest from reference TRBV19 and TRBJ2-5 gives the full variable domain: DGGITQSPKYLFRKEGQNVTLSCEQNLNHDAMYWYRQDPGQGLRLIYYSQIVNDFQKGDIAEGYSVSREKKESFPLTVTSAQKNPTAFYLCASMPYVGAAGQETQYFGPGTRLLVL.

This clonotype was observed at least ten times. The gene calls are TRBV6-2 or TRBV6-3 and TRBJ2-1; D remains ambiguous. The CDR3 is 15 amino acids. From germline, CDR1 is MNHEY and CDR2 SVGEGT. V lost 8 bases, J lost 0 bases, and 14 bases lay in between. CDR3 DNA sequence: TGTGCCAGCGAGGACGTAGGTAACTCCTACAATGAGCAGTTCTTC. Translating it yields CASEDVGNSYNEQFF.

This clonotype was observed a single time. CDR3: CASRPTSGASYNEQFF. CDR3 DNA sequence: TGTGCCAGCAGACCCACTAGCGGGGCCTCCTACAATGAGCAGTTCTTC. The rearrangement links TRBV12-3 or TRBV12-4 to TRBJ2-1; TRBD2 matches at 10 bases. V lost 6 bases, J lost 0 bases, and 5 bases stayed unmatched. The CDR3 covers 16 residues.

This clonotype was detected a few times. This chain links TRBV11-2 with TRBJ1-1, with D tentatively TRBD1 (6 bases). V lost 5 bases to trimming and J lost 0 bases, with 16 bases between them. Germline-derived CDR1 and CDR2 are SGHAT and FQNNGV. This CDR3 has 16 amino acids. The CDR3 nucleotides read TGTGCCAGCAGCCCGTGGACAGACGCTCTGAACACTGAAGCTTTCTTT. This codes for CASSPWTDALNTEAFF.